This T cell receptor beta chain originates from a study of blood T cell repertoires in COVID-19. Study information: Samples of COVID-19 (acute and convalescent) were obtained from the United States, Italy and Spain. PBMCs, B-cell-depleted T cells, or T cells were the source of the cDNA or gDNA that made up the material.

Original handling: The assay estimated nucleated cells by amplifying reference gene primers. Method: immunoSEQ multiplex PCR; TCRdb's copy keeps in-frame clones and lacks some. D and trimming were read from the DNA, whereas the V and J calls and clone size are those reported in that table. In the table there are about 70,000 clones, 70% to 90% of which are singletons. The CDR3 is 14 amino acids. Germline CDR1 LGHDT, CDR2 YNNKEL (reference sequence). Trimming removed 0 bases from V and 4 bases from J, with 8 bases in between. The chain recombines TRBV3-1 (or the pseudogene TRBV3-2) with TRBJ2-3; tentatively, D is TRBD1 (6 bases). The TCR sequence derives from a human donor in a cohort sampled during active COVID-19. The sequenced material came from peripheral blood. CDR3 DNA sequence: TGTGCCAGCAGCCAAGAAGGGGGTCCAGATACGCAGTATTTT. This encodes CASSQEGGPDTQYF.